This T cell receptor beta chain was profiled in a study of T cell repertoires in cytomegalovirus infection. On the study more broadly: An indication of both CMV infection and matching HLA type came from public TCR beta signatures.

This clonotype was observed many times. The antigen remains undetermined. V was cut by 6 bases and J by 3 bases, with 12 bases left in between. CDR1 and CDR2 from the germline V gene are MDHEN and SYDVKM. This CDR3 contains 13 residues. Via MiXCR, TCRdb re-called the reads, giving one row per CDR3 protein. The data hold 600,000 to 800,000 distinct CDR3 sequences, with roughly 26% observed a single time. Whole-study results and caveats: Ex vivo, HLA-C-restricted CMV-specific TCR beta clonotypes prevailed over the rest of the response. Of the TCR beta families, the public ones yielded a cumulative frequency that identified carriers of CMV plus the relevant HLA.

The chain uses TRBV28 and TRBJ2-7, with D unclear. The TCR comes from a human donor in good health (CMV status not recorded). Some clones in this sample may be carry-over from other donors' samples. Sequenced: CD8+ T cells from PBMCs. CDR3 DNA: TGTGCCAGCAGAAGAGACGCATTCTACGAGCAGTACGTC. This sequence encodes CASRRDAFYEQYV.